Listed here are 24 T cell receptor beta chains from one sample, sequenced in a study of T-cell memory formation after mild COVID-19. MiXCR, run by TCRdb on the 5' RACE reads, gives a single entry per CDR3 protein. The repertoire holds roughly 620,000 distinct CDR3 sequences, with 15% to 20% as singletons. Specimen: PBMCs or a T cell subset sorted from them (not recorded which). The receptors shown here come from an adult woman who had mild COVID-19 (a few samples of this study predate the infection). Cell type and time point are not known.

By share, this clonotype counts as medium-sized. The CDR3 coding sequence is TGTGCCAGCACCCTGCGTGACAGGGCCATCGATGAGCAGTTCTTC. Protein: CASTLRDRAIDEQFF. The V call is TRBV6-5, the J call TRBJ2-1; the match to TRBD1 covers 7 bases. V trimming: 7 bases; J trimming: 8 bases; junction bases outside the gene matches: 14. CDR3 length equals 15 residues. Germline assignment: CDR1 MNHEY and CDR2 SVGAGI.

This clonotype occurred a few times. The chain uses TRBV5-1 and TRBJ2-4, with D perhaps TRBD1 or TRBD2 (5 bases each). Looked up from germline, CDR1 is SGHRS and CDR2 is YFSETQ. There are 19 residues in the CDR3. Trimming pared 4 bases from V and 0 bases from J, leaving 23 bases between. CDR3 in amino acids: CASSPGPRRASLAKNIQYF. In DNA form, the CDR3 reads TGCGCCAGCAGCCCGGGGCCCAGAAGGGCTTCTCTAGCCAAAAACATTCAGTACTTC.

CDR3 nucleotides: TGTGCCAGCACCGGCCTGAGACTAGCAAAGAGGGGGGGAAGCACAGATACGCAGTATTTT. Translated, it gives CASTGLRLAKRGGSTDTQYF. The chain has TRBV7-9 and TRBJ2-3, with TRBD2 as a possible D gene (7 bases). The length of the CDR3 is 20 residues. Germline assignment: CDR1 SEHNR and CDR2 FQNEAQ (reference sequence). The germline V and J ends were trimmed by 7 bases and 0 bases, with 29 bases remaining between them.

This chain uses TRBV5-8 with TRBJ1-2; D might be TRBD1 (6 bases). The germline V gene encodes CDR1 SGHTS and CDR2 YDEGEE. V was clipped by 0 bases and J by 8 bases, with 14 bases between them. The CDR3 covers 14 residues. The CDR3 region has the DNA TGTGCCAGCAGCTTGGCCCCACGGGGGGCCGGCTACACCTTC. It translates to CASSLAPRGAGYTF.

The chain links TRBV3-1 to TRBJ2-3, with 8 bases matching TRBD2. Germline CDR1 LGHDT, CDR2 YNNKEL (reference sequence). The CDR3 has 14 amino acids. Trimming removed 4 bases from V and 9 bases from J; junction bases left unmatched: 9. Here the CDR3 DNA reads TGTGCCAGCAGCCCGGTAGCGGGGAAGGGAACGCAGTATTTT. It specifies CASSPVAGKGTQYF.

This clonotype came up many times. The chain carries TRBV9 and TRBJ2-3, with D uncertain. Germline V gives CDR1 SGDLS, CDR2 YYNGEE. CDR3 length equals 13 residues. Trimming stripped 3 bases from V and 0 bases from J, with 5 bases between. The CDR3 nucleotides read TGTGCCAGCAGCGAAGGGAGCACAGATACGCAGTATTTT. Translating it yields CASSEGSTDTQYF.

The chain couples TRBV6-2 or TRBV6-3 to TRBJ2-1, with 9 nucleotides matching TRBD2. The CDR3 loop spans 13 amino acids. The V and J ends lost 7 bases and 5 bases, in that order; junction bases with no gene match: 3. Germline V gene lookup returns CDR1 MNHEY and CDR2 SVGEGT. The CDR3 DNA is TGTGCCAGCAAGCTAGCGGGGAACAATGAGCAGTTCTTC. Protein product: CASKLAGNNEQFF.

The CDR3 coding sequence is TGTGCCAGCAGCGTAGCTCCTGACAGGACGAACACTGAAGCTTTCTTT. As protein: CASSVAPDRTNTEAFF. The V call is TRBV9, the J call TRBJ1-1; a weak D match, TRBD1 (6 bases). Trimming removed 0 bases at V and 1 base at J, with 13 bases between. The germline V gene has CDR1 SGDLS and CDR2 YYNGEE. The CDR3 contains 16 residues.

The chain has TRBV5-5 and TRBJ1-5; D not certain. V dropped 1 base and J dropped 3 bases, with 8 bases sitting between them. There are 14 residues in the CDR3. Germline loops: CDR1 SGHKS, CDR2 YYEKEE (reference sequence). The CDR3 DNA sequence: TGTGCCAGCAGCTTGAGCGACAACAATCAGCCCCAGCATTTT. Residues: CASSLSDNNQPQHF. Supplemented by reference TRBV5-5 and TRBJ1-5, the full variable domain reads DAGVTQSPTHLIKTRGQQVTLRCSPISGHKSVSWYQQVLGQGPQFIFQYYEKEERGRGNFPDRFSARQFPNYSSELNVNALLLGDSALYLCASSLSDNNQPQHFGDGTRLSIL.

The chain combines TRBV5-6 with TRBJ1-1; 8 bases fit TRBD1. With 4 bases clipped from V and 0 bases from J, the junction kept 2 bases outside the gene matches. CDR3 length equals 14 residues. The germline V gene encodes CDR1 SGHDT and CDR2 YYEEEE. CDR3 bases: TGTGCCAGCAGCCTGACAGGGGTGAACACTGAAGCTTTCTTT. This gives the protein CASSLTGVNTEAFF.

In its sample, this clonotype was seen a few times. The chain uses TRBV11-2 and TRBJ1-6; D may be TRBD1 (5 bases). Germline V CDR1 and CDR2: SGHAT, FQNNGV. V was clipped by 2 bases and J by 8 bases, with 13 bases between them. This CDR3 comprises 15 residues. The CDR3 loop reads CASSLNTGSYSPLHF. The CDR3 nucleotides are TGTGCCAGCAGCTTAAACACAGGTTCCTATTCACCCCTCCACTTT. Combining the CDR3 with reference TRBV11-2 and TRBJ1-6 gives the whole variable domain EAGVAQSPRYKIIEKRQSVAFWCNPISGHATLYWYQQILGQGPKLLIQFQNNGVVDDSQLPKDRFSAERLKGVDSTLKIQPAKLEDSAVYLCASSLNTGSYSPLHFGNGTRLTVT.

The rearrangement links TRBV5-6 to TRBJ1-2, with D possibly TRBD1 on 5 matching bases. V was clipped by 0 bases and J by 3 bases, with 15 bases between them. The CDR3 is 16 amino acids. Germline CDR1 and CDR2: SGHDT and YYEEEE. CDR3 residues: CASSLEGPTSYYGYTF. CDR3 DNA sequence: TGTGCCAGCAGCTTGGAGGGGCCGACATCTTACTATGGCTACACCTTC.

This clonotype has only a few counts. The V and J genes are TRBV20-1 and TRBJ2-1; weak D call: TRBD1 (5 bases). This CDR3 is 12 amino acids long. V lost 3 bases, J lost 7 bases, and 10 bases lay in between. CDR1 is DFQATT, CDR2 SNEGSKA, per germline (reference sequence). The CDR3 sequence is CSASRVTNEQFF. Here the CDR3 DNA reads TGCAGTGCTAGCAGGGTCACGAATGAGCAGTTCTTC.

In this sample, this clonotype turned up a few times. This chain joins TRBV7-2 and TRBJ2-3, with D possibly called TRBD1 or TRBD2 (6 bases each). Trimming removed 5 bases at V and 6 bases at J, with 15 bases between. The CDR3 covers 14 residues. Germline CDR1 SGHTA, CDR2 FQGNSA. CDR3 sequence: CASSEGGYVDTQYF. CDR3 nucleotide sequence: TGTGCCAGCAGCGAGGGGGGCTACGTTGATACGCAGTATTTT.

The chain uses TRBV6-5 and TRBJ2-3; D ambiguous. The V and J ends lost 8 bases and 1 base respectively, with 10 bases between them. This CDR3 spans 13 amino acids. The germline V gene encodes CDR1 MNHEY and CDR2 SVGAGI. CDR3 DNA: TGTGCCAGCCGGGCCCACGGCACAGATACGCAGTATTTT. This gives the protein CASRAHGTDTQYF.

This clonotype turned up a few times. The rearrangement uses TRBV2 and TRBJ1-2; D perhaps matches TRBD1 (5 bases). Germline loops: CDR1 SNHLY, CDR2 FYNNEI. The CDR3 is 16 amino acids. The V gene lost 5 bases and the J gene lost 4 bases, with 20 bases spanning the gap. CDR3 protein: CASSQESRDFVYGYTF. CDR3 nucleotide sequence: TGTGCCAGCAGTCAAGAAAGCCGGGACTTCGTCTATGGCTACACCTTC.

V gene TRBV7-9 combines with J gene TRBJ2-1, with 10 bases that match TRBD2. With 1 base clipped from V and 7 bases from J, the junction kept 19 bases outside the gene matches. Germline V gives CDR1 SEHNR, CDR2 FQNEAQ (reference sequence). This CDR3 contains 20 residues. The CDR3 loop reads CASSLGRLAGPLEGPNEQFF. The CDR3 bases are TGTGCCAGCAGCTTAGGGCGACTAGCGGGTCCCCTAGAGGGTCCGAATGAGCAGTTCTTC.

CDR3 DNA sequence: TGTGCCAGCAGCTATCACGGGAGGGGGCAACGCCTCCACTTT. It codes for CASSYHGRGQRLHF. V and J are TRBV12-3 or TRBV12-4 and TRBJ1-6, with TRBD1 matching over 7 bases. V shed 6 bases, J shed 15 bases, and the junction held 14 bases outside the gene matches. The CDR3 spans 14 residues.

This clonotype was picked up a small number of times. The V call is TRBV20-1, the J call TRBJ1-2, with D perhaps matching TRBD1 (5 bases). CDR1 and CDR2 from the germline V gene are DFQATT and SNEGSKA (reference sequence). With 6 bases removed from V and 2 bases from J, the gap between germline ends came to 13 bases. The length of the CDR3 is 13 residues. The CDR3 DNA sequence: TGCAGTGCCGTACAGGAGGTGAACTATGGCTACACCTTC. Residues: CSAVQEVNYGYTF.

V usage is TRBV2 and J usage is TRBJ2-5; unclear D gene. Per the germline V gene, CDR1 is SNHLY and CDR2 is FYNNEI. Trimming removed 0 bases from V and 5 bases from J, with 13 bases in between. There are 15 residues in the CDR3. The CDR3 nucleotides read TGTGCCAGCAGTGAAGCGGAGCTAGTCTGGGAGACCCAGTACTTC. Amino acids: CASSEAELVWETQYF.

This clonotype was seen a few times. The V gene is TRBV11-3, the J gene TRBJ2-5; perhaps TRBD2 as D (5 bases). Germline V CDR1 and CDR2: SGHNT, YENEEA. The CDR3 runs 15 residues. The V end was cut by 0 bases, the J end by 5 bases, with 13 bases between. For the CDR3, the DNA is TGTGCCAGCAGCTTAGATCGGTTACAGCGGGAGACCCAGTACTTC. This sequence encodes CASSLDRLQRETQYF.

V is TRBV27 and J is TRBJ2-2; tentative D call: TRBD1 (6 bases). Germline V lookup: CDR1 MNHEY, CDR2 SMNVEV (reference sequence). CDR3 size: 16 residues. Trimming removed 0 bases from V and 4 bases from J, with 12 bases in between. The CDR3 bases are TGTGCCAGCAGTTTATCGTGGACAGCGATCACCGGGGAGCTGTTTTTT. Translation: CASSLSWTAITGELFF.

This sequence joins TRBV7-8 and TRBJ1-6; 7 bases map to TRBD1. The junction had 6 bases not matched to a gene; V was cut back by 0 bases and J by 4 bases. The CDR3 sequence is 17 residues long. Germline CDR1 is SGHVS and CDR2 is FQNEAQ. CDR3 sequence reads: CASSLAAGGQYNSPLHF. The CDR3 DNA is TGTGCCAGCAGCTTAGCTGCTGGGGGACAGTATAATTCACCCCTCCACTTT.

The chain is built from TRBV24-1 and TRBJ2-3, with 15 bases matching TRBD2. Germline V CDR1 and CDR2: KGHDR, SFDVKD. CDR3 length: 17 residues. After removal of 5 bases from V and 3 bases from J, the junction contained 5 bases not matched to a gene. The CDR3 nucleotides read TGTGCCACCAGTGTCGGACTAGCGGGAGGGCGAACAGATACGCAGTATTTT. This encodes CATSVGLAGGRTDTQYF.